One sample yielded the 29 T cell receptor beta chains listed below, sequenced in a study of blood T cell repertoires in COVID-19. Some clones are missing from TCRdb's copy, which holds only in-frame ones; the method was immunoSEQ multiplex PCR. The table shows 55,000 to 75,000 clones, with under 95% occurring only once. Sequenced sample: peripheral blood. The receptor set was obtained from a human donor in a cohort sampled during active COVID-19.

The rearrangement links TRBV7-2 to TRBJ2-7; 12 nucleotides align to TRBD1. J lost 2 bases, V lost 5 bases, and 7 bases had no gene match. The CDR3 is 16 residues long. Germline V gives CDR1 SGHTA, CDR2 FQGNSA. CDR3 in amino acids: CASSPGQGARAYEQYF. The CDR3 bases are TGTGCCAGCAGCCCGGGACAGGGGGCGCGCGCCTACGAGCAGTACTTC.

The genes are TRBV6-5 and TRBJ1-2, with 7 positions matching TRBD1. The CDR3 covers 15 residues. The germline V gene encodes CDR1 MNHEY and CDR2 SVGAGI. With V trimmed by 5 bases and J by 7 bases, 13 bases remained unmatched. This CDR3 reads CASSPAGGGDSGYTF. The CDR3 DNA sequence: TGTGCCAGCAGTCCCGCGGGAGGGGGCGACTCTGGCTACACCTTC.

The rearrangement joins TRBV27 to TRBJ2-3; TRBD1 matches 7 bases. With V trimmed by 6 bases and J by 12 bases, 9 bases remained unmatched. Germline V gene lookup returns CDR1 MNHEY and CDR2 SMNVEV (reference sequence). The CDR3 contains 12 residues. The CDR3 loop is CASSPPGQLQYF. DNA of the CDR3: TGTGCCAGCAGCCCTCCGGGACAGCTACAGTATTTT.

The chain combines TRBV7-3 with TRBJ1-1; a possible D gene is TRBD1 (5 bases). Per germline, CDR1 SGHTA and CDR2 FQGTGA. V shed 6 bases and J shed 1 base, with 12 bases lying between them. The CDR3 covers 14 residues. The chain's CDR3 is CASSYSGKNTEAFF. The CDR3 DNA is TGTGCCAGCAGTTACTCAGGGAAGAACACTGAAGCTTTCTTT.

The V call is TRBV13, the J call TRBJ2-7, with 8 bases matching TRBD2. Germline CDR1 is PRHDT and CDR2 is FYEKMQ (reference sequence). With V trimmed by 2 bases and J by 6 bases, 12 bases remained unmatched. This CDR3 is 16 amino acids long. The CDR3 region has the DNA TGTGCCAGCAGCTTAATTGGGCTCGGGGGGGCGGCCGAGCAGTACTTC. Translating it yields CASSLIGLGGAAEQYF.

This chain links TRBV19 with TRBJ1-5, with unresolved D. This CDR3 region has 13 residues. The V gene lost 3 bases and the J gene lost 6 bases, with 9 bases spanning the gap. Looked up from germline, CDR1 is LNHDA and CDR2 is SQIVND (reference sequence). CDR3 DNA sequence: TGTGCCAGTAGTATGGGTGGGAGTCAGCCCCAGCATTTT. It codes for CASSMGGSQPQHF.

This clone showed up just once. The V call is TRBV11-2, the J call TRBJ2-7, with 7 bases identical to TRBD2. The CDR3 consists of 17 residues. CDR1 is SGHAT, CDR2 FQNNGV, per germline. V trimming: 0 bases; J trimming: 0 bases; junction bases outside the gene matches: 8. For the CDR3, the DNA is TGTGCCAGCAGCTTAGACAGAGGGAGGGAGAACTCCTACGAGCAGTACTTC. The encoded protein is CASSLDRGRENSYEQYF.

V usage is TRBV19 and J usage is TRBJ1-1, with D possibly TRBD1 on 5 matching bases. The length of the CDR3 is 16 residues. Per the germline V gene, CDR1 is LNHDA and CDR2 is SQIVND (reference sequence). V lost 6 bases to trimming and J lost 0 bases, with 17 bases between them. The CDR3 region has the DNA TGTGCCAGTAGCGATGGGGCGGGGTCCTTGAACACTGAAGCTTTCTTT. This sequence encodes CASSDGAGSLNTEAFF.

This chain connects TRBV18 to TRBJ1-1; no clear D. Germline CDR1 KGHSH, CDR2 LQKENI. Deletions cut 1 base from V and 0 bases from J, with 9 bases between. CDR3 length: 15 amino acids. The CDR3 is CASSPRHSLNTEAFF. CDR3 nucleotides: TGTGCCAGCTCACCACGTCACAGTCTGAACACTGAAGCTTTCTTT.

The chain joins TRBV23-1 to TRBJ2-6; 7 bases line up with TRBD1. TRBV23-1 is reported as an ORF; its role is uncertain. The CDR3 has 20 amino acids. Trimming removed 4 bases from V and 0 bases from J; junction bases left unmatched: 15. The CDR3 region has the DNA TGCGCCAGCAGTCGAGAAACTGGACAGGTCGTAAACTCTGGGGCCAACGTCCTGACTTTC. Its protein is CASSRETGQVVNSGANVLTF.

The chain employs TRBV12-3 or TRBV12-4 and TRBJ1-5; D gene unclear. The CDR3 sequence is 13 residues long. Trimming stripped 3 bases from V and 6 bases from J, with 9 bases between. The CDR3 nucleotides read TGTGCCAGCAGTTTGGGGAGGAGTCAGCCCCAGCATTTT. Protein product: CASSLGRSQPQHF.

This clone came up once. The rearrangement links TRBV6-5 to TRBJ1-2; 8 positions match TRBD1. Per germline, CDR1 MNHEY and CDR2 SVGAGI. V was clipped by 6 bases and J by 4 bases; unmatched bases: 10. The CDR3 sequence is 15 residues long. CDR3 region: CASRETDRVGYGYTF. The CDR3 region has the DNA TGTGCCAGCAGAGAGACGGACAGGGTGGGCTATGGCTACACCTTC.

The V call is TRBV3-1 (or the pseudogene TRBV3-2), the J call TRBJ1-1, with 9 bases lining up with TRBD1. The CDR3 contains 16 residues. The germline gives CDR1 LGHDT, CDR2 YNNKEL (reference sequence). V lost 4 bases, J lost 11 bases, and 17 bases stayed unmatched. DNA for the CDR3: TGTGCCAGCAGCCGATTCCGGGACAGGGCGATCGTTAGGGCTTTCTTT. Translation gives CASSRFRDRAIVRAFF.

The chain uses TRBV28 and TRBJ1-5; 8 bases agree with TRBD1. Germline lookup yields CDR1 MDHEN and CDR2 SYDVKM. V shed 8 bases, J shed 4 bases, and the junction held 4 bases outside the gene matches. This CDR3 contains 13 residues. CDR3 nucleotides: TGTGCCAGCCAGGGGGCGAGGAATCAGCCCCAGCATTTT. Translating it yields CASQGARNQPQHF.

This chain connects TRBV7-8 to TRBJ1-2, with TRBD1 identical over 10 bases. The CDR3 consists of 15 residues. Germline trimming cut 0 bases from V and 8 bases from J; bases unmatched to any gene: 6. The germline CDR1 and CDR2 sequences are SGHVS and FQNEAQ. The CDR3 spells CASSLAGGQGLGYTF. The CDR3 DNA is TGTGCCAGCAGCTTAGCGGGGGGACAGGGGCTAGGCTACACCTTC.

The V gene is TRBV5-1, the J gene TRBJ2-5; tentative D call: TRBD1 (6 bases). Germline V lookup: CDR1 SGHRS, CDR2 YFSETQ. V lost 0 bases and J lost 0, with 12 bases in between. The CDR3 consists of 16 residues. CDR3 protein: CASSLAGVPYQETQYF. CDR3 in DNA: TGCGCCAGCAGCTTGGCAGGGGTTCCGTACCAAGAGACCCAGTACTTC.

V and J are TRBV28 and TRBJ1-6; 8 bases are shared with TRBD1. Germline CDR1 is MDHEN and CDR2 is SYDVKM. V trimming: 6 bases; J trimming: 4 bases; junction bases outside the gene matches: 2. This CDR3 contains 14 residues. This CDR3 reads CASRGTGYNSPLHF. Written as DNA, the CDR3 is TGTGCCAGCAGGGGGACAGGATATAATTCACCCCTCCACTTT.

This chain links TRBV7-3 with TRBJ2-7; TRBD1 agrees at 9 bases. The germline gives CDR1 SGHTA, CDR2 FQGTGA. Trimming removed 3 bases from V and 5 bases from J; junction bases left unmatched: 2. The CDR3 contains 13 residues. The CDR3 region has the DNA TGTGCCAGCAGCTTTACAGGGGGCAACGAGCAGTACTTC. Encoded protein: CASSFTGGNEQYF.

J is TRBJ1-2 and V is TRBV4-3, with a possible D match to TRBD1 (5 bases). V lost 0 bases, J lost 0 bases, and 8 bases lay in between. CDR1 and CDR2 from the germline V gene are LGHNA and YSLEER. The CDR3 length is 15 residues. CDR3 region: CASSQERGANYGYTF. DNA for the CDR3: TGCGCCAGCAGCCAAGAACGGGGGGCTAACTATGGCTACACCTTC.

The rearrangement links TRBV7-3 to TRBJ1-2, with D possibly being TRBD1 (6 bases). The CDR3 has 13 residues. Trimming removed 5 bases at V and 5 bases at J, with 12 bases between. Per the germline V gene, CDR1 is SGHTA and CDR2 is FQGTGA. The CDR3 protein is CASSPTTGYGYTF. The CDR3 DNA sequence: TGTGCCAGCAGCCCTACTACAGGGTATGGCTACACCTTC.

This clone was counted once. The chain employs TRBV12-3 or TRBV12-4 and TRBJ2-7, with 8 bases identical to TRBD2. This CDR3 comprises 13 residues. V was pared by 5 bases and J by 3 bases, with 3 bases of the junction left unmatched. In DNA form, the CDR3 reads TGTGCCAGCAGTAGCGGGACTAGCTACGAGCAGTACTTC. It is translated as CASSSGTSYEQYF.

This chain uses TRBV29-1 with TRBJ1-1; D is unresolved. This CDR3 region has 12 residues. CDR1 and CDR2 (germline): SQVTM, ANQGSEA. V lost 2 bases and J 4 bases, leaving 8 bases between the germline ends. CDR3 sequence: CSVELAGTEAFF. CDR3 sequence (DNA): TGCAGCGTTGAATTGGCGGGCACTGAAGCTTTCTTT. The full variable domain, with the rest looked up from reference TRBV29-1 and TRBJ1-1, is SAVISQKPSRDICQRGTSLTIQCQVDSQVTMMFWYRQQPGQSLTLIATANQGSEATYESGFVIDKFPISRPNLTFSTLTVSNMSPEDSSIYLCSVELAGTEAFFGQGTRLTVV.

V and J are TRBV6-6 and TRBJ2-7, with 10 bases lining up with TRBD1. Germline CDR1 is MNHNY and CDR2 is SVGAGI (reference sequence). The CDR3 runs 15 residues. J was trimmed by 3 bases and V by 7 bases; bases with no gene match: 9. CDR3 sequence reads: CASNDRGRKGYEQYF. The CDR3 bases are TGTGCCAGCAATGACAGGGGGCGTAAAGGCTACGAGCAGTACTTC.

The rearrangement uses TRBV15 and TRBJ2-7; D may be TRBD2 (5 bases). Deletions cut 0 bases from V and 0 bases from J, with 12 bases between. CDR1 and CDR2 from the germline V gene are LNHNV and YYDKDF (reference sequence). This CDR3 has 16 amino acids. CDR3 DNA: TGTGCCACCAGCAGAGATCGTACTAGTTCCTCCTACGAGCAGTACTTC. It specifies CATSRDRTSSSYEQYF. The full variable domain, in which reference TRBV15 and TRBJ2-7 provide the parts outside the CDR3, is DAMVIQNPRYQVTQFGKPVTLSCSQTLNHNVMYWYQQKSSQAPKLLFHYYDKDFNNEADTPDNFQSRRPNTSFCFLDIRSPGLGDTAMYLCATSRDRTSSSYEQYFGPGTRLTVT.

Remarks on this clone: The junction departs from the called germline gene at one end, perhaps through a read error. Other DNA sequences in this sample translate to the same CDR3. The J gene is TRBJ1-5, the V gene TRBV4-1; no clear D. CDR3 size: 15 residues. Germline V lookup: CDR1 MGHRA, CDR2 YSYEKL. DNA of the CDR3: TGCGCCAGTAGCCAAGGTGGAGGAAGTAATCAGCCCCAGCATTTT. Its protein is CASSQGGGSNQPQHF.

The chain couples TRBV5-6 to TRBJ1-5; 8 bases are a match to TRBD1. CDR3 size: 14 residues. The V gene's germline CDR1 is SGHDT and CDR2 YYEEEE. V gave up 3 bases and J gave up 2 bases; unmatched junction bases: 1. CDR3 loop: CASSWGQGNQPQHF. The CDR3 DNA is TGTGCCAGCAGCTGGGGACAGGGCAATCAGCCCCAGCATTTT.

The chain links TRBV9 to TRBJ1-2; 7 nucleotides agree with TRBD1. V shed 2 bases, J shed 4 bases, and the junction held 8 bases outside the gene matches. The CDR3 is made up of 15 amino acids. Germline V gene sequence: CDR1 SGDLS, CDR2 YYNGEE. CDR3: CASSVAGTEGYGYTF. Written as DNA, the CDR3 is TGTGCCAGCAGCGTTGCGGGGACAGAGGGCTATGGCTACACCTTC.

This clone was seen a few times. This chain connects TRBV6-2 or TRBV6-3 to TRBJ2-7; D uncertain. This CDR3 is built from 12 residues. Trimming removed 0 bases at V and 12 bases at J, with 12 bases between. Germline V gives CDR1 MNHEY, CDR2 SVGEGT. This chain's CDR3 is CASSYSSPRLYF. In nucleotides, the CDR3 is TGTGCCAGCAGTTACTCGAGTCCGAGATTGTACTTC.

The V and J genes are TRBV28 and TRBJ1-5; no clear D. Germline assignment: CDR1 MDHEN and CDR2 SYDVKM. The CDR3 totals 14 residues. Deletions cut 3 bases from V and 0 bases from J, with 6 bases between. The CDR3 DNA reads TGTGCCAGCAGTTTTTCGGTTAGCAATCAGCCCCAGCATTTT. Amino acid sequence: CASSFSVSNQPQHF.